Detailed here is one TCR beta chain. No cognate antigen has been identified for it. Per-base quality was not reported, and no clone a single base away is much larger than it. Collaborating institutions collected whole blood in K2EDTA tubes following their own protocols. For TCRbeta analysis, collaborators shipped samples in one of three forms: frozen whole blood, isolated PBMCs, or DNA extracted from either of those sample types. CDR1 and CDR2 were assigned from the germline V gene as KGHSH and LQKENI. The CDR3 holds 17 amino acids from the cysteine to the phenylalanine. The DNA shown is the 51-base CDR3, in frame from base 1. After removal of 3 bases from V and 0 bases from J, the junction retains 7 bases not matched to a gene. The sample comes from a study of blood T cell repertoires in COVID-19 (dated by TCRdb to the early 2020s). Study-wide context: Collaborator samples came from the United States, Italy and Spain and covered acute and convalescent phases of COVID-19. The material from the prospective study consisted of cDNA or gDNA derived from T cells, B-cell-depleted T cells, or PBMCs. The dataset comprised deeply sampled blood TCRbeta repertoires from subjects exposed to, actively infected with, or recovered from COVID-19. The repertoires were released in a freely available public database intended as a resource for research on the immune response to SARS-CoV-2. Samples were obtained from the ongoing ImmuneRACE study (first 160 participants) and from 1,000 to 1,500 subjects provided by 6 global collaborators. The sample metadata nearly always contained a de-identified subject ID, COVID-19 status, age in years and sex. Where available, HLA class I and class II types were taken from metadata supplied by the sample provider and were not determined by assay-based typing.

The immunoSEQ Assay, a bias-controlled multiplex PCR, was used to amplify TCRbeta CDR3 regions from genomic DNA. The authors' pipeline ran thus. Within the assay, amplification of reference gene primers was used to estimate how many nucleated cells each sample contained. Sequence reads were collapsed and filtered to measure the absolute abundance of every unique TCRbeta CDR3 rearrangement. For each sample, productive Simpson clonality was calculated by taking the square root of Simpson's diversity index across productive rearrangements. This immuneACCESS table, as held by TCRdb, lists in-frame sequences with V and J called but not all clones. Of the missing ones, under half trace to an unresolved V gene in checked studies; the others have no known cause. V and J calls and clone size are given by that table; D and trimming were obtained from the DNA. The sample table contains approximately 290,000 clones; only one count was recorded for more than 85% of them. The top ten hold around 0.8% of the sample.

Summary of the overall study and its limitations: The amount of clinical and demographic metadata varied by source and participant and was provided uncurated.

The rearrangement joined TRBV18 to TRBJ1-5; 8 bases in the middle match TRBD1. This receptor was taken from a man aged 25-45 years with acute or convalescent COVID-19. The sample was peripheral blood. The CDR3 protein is CASSPLQGADSNQPQHF. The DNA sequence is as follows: TGTGCCAGCTCACCTCTGCAGGGGGCTGATAGCAATCAGCCCCAGCATTTT.